A selection of T cell receptor beta chains follows, all from one sample in a study of blood T cell repertoires in COVID-19. TCRdb keeps only in-frame clones here, not all; method: immunoSEQ multiplex PCR. The sample lists approximately 240,000 clones, roughly 80% occurring once. Sequenced: peripheral blood. These receptors all stem from a woman aged 60-75 years who had recovered from COVID-19. The CDR3 runs from the conserved cysteine through the conserved F or W. Fields, in order: J gene, D gene, clone size, V gene, CDR3 protein, CDR3 DNA. D genes are given only for firm matches. Size is omitted from some rows. Given values are once, few, many or a class for expanded clones.

TRBJ2-7 | NA | NA | TRBV10-3 | CAISESGGGGQYF | TGTGCCATCAGTGAGTCGGGGGGAGGAGGGCAGTACTTC
TRBJ1-6 | TRBD1 | NA | TRBV27 | CASRELTGSSYNSPLHF | TGTGCCAGCAGGGAATTGACAGGGAGCTCCTATAATTCACCCCTCCACTTT
TRBJ2-7 | NA | NA | TRBV7-8 | CASSFHREDYEQYF | TGTGCCAGCAGCTTCCACCGGGAAGACTACGAGCAGTACTTC
TRBJ1-5 | NA | NA | TRBV12-2 | CASRPLQPQHF | TGTGCAAGTCGCCCGTTACAGCCCCAGCATTTT
TRBJ1-2 | NA | once | TRBV12-3/TRBV12-4 | CASSQGIWYGYTF | TGTGCCAGCAGCCAGGGAATTTGGTATGGCTACACCTTC
TRBJ2-4 | TRBD1 | few | TRBV7-2 | CASSFRTGAENIQYF | TGTGCCAGCAGCTTCAGGACAGGAGCCGAAAACATTCAGTACTTC
TRBJ1-6 | TRBD1 | NA | TRBV7-2 | CASRAGGGYSPLHF | TGTGCCAGCAGGGCAGGGGGCGGTTATTCACCCCTCCACTTT
TRBJ1-6 | NA | NA | TRBV10-2 | CASSESTRGGHSPLHF | TGCGCCAGCAGTGAGTCGACCAGGGGTGGACATTCACCCCTCCACTTT
TRBJ2-3 | NA | NA | TRBV5-1 | CASSLVVASTDTQYF | TGCGCCAGCAGCTTGGTGGTAGCTAGCACAGATACGCAGTATTTT
TRBJ1-2 | TRBD1 | NA | TRBV6-5 | CASMGQGRVYGYTF | TGTGCCAGCATGGGACAGGGGCGGGTCTATGGCTACACCTTC
TRBJ2-5 | NA | NA | TRBV5-1 | CASSPDSGETQYF | TGCGCCAGCAGCCCGGACAGCGGCGAGACCCAGTACTTC
TRBJ2-7 | TRBD2 | NA | TRBV3-1/TRBV3-2 | CASSQESSGIDEQYF | TGTGCCAGCAGCCAAGAGTCTAGCGGAATCGACGAGCAGTACTTC
TRBJ1-1 | NA | NA | TRBV11-3 | CASSPRRGTEAFF | TGTGCCAGCAGCCCAAGACGGGGGACTGAAGCTTTCTTT
TRBJ2-5 | TRBD2 | once | TRBV3-1/TRBV3-2 | CASSPLNTSGGYQETQYF | TGTGCCAGCAGCCCGCTAAACACTAGCGGGGGGTACCAAGAGACCCAGTACTTC
TRBJ2-1 | TRBD2 | NA | TRBV11-2 | CASSRLLAGAHNEQFF | TGTGCCAGCAGCCGGCTCCTAGCGGGGGCGCACAATGAGCAGTTCTTC
TRBJ2-7 | NA | NA | TRBV4-1 | CASSQDRHRVLYF | TGCGCCAGCAGCCAAGATCGTCACCGGGTGCTGTACTTC
TRBJ2-7 | NA | NA | TRBV19 | CASSPQRATYEQYF | TGTGCCAGTAGTCCCCAGCGGGCTACCTACGAGCAGTACTTC
TRBJ2-7 | NA | NA | TRBV11-2 | CASSLGRGRRTYEQYF | TGTGCCAGCAGCTTAGGGCGGGGCCGCCGGACCTACGAGCAGTACTTC
TRBJ1-5 | NA | few | TRBV21-1 | CASSTTGFFGNQPQHF | TGTGCCAGCAGCACAACAGGGTTTTTCGGCAATCAGCCCCAGCATTTT
TRBJ1-3 | NA | NA | TRBV13 | CASSSHSRSSGNTIYF | TGTGCCAGCAGCTCACACTCCCGGAGCTCTGGAAACACCATATATTTT
TRBJ2-7 | TRBD1 | NA | TRBV15 | CATSMGQGARYEQYF | TGTGCCACCAGCATGGGCCAGGGGGCCCGCTACGAGCAGTACTTC
TRBJ2-1 | TRBD2 | NA | TRBV14 | CASSLQRGRVNEQFF | TGTGCCAGCAGCCTCCAACGGGGGAGGGTGAATGAGCAGTTCTTC
TRBJ1-2 | NA | NA | TRBV6-6 | CASSLGARGAYGYTF | TGTGCCAGCAGTTTAGGGGCCCGCGGGGCCTATGGCTACACCTTC
TRBJ2-1 | TRBD2 | NA | TRBV4-3 | CASSQGLQKLAGEDEQFF | TGCGCCAGCAGCCAAGGCCTTCAGAAACTAGCGGGGGAGGATGAGCAGTTCTTC
TRBJ2-5 | TRBD2 | NA | TRBV2 | CASSVVAGWAEYF | TGTGCCAGCAGTGTAGTAGCGGGGTGGGCTGAGTACTTC
TRBJ2-7 | NA | NA | TRBV2 | CASSLPPAGEQYF | TGTGCCAGCAGTCTCCCCCCCGCCGGCGAGCAGTACTTC
TRBJ2-7 | NA | once | TRBV5-1 | CASSLGTDSEQYF | TGCGCCAGCAGCTTGGGGACAGATAGCGAGCAGTACTTC
TRBJ1-6 | NA | NA | TRBV12-3/TRBV12-4 | CASRRLESSPLHF | TGTGCCAGCAGGCGCCTCGAAAGTTCACCCCTCCACTTT
TRBJ2-1 | NA | NA | TRBV5-6 | CASSLGLQFEQFF | TGTGCCAGCAGCTTGGGATTACAGTTTGAGCAGTTCTTC
TRBJ1-3 | NA | few | TRBV4-2 | CASSQDPGSSGNTIYF | TGTGCCAGCAGCCAAGATCCAGGATCCTCTGGAAACACCATATATTTT
TRBJ2-1 | TRBD2 | NA | TRBV11-3 | CASSLGGTNNEQFF | TGTGCCAGCAGCTTAGGGGGGACTAACAATGAGCAGTTCTTC
TRBJ2-3 | TRBD2 | NA | TRBV11-2 | CASSLVGGGVSTDTQYF | TGTGCCAGCAGCTTAGTTGGCGGGGGGGTCAGCACAGATACGCAGTATTTT
TRBJ1-1 | NA | many | TRBV21-1 | CASSKEGGADLYSEAFF | TGTGCCAGCAGCAAAGAGGGAGGGGCAGATCTGTACTCTGAAGCTTTCTTT
TRBJ1-4 | NA | NA | TRBV6-5 | CASARLNEKLFF | TGTGCCAGCGCACGACTTAATGAAAAACTGTTTTTT
TRBJ1-2 | NA | NA | TRBV6-5 | CASRAGIDYGYTF | TGTGCCAGCAGGGCAGGGATTGACTATGGCTACACCTTC
TRBJ1-2 | TRBD1 | NA | TRBV15 | CATSRAWDRENYGYTF | TGTGCCACCAGCAGAGCTTGGGACAGGGAGAACTATGGCTACACCTTC
TRBJ1-2 | TRBD1 | NA | TRBV6-2/TRBV6-3 | CASSYDLARDRGPSGYTF | TGTGCCAGCAGTTACGATCTCGCGAGGGACAGGGGGCCTAGTGGCTACACCTTC
TRBJ2-2 | TRBD1 | NA | TRBV7-2 | CASSPQTGGHTGELFF | TGTGCCAGCAGCCCCCAGACAGGGGGCCATACCGGGGAGCTGTTTTTT
TRBJ1-6 | NA | once | TRBV27 | CASSLRGARSPLHF | TGTGCCAGCAGTTTACGGGGGGCGCGTTCACCCCTCCACTTT
TRBJ2-5 | TRBD2 | NA | TRBV7-7 | CASSLAPTSGGEETQYF | TGTGCTAGCAGCTTAGCTCCGACTAGCGGGGGGGAAGAGACCCAGTACTTC